The rows below give T cell receptor beta chains drawn from one sample of a study of cytomegalovirus exposure and HLA in healthy donors. The data were produced by immunoSEQ multiplex PCR, yet TCRdb's version contains in-frame clones alone and is incomplete. The data contain about 170,000 clones, roughly 89% of them singletons. Sample: PBMCs. The receptors stem from a woman younger than 35 in good health and CMV-seropositive. CDR3s include the opening cysteine and the closing phenylalanine or tryptophan. The D gene is left open where the match is weak. Clone size is shown for a subset of rows, as once, few, many or a class of expanded clone.

size,V,J,D,DNA,CDR3
-,TRBV2,TRBJ1-5,-,TGTGCCAGTGGACAGTCCAATCAGCCCCAGCATTTT,CASGQSNQPQHF
-,TRBV15,TRBJ2-7,-,TGTGCCACCAGCAGAGATCAACAAGGGGCCGAGCAGTACTTC,CATSRDQQGAEQYF
-,TRBV5-1,TRBJ1-1,TRBD1,TGCGCCAGCAGCGATAGACAGGGAGCGAACACTGAAGCTTTCTTT,CASSDRQGANTEAFF
-,TRBV6-4,TRBJ2-7,-,TGTGCCAGCAGTGAAGGGGGGGGCAGCTACGAGCAGTACTTC,CASSEGGGSYEQYF
-,TRBV4-2,TRBJ2-7,-,TGTGCCAGCAGCCAAGATCAGGGGGGCGCCTCCTACGAGCAGTACTTC,CASSQDQGGASYEQYF
-,TRBV28,TRBJ1-2,TRBD1,TGTGCCTACAGGGGGCCCCTTAACTATGGCTACACCTTC,CAYRGPLNYGYTF
-,TRBV27,TRBJ1-5,TRBD1,TGTGCCAGCAGTTTTCGACAGGGGGCGATTCCCCAGCATTTT,CASSFRQGAIPQHF
-,TRBV5-6,TRBJ2-3,TRBD2,TGTGCCAGCAGCTTGGCTCTGGCGGGAGCAGATACGCAGTATTTT,CASSLALAGADTQYF
-,TRBV2,TRBJ1-1,-,TGTGCCAGCAGTGAGCGGGAGAACACTGAAGCTTTCTTT,CASSERENTEAFF
-,TRBV5-1,TRBJ1-1,TRBD1,TGCGCCAGCAGCTTGACAGGGGAAAACACTGAAGCTTTCTTT,CASSLTGENTEAFF
-,TRBV4-3,TRBJ2-7,-,TGCGCCAGCAGCCCCATAGGGAGTTCTTACGAGCAGTACTTC,CASSPIGSSYEQYF
-,TRBV5-4,TRBJ2-4,TRBD2,TGTGCCAGCAGCTCGGACCCGGGACTAGCGGGGTCCAAAAACATTCAGTACTTC,CASSSDPGLAGSKNIQYF
-,TRBV7-3,TRBJ2-1,-,TGTGCCAGCAGCTTGGTGAGCTCCTACAATGAGCAGTTCTTC,CASSLVSSYNEQFF
few,TRBV11-2,TRBJ1-1,TRBD1,TGTGCCAGCAGCTTAGAACCGGGACAGCAATTGAACACTGAAGCTTTCTTT,CASSLEPGQQLNTEAFF
-,TRBV10-3,TRBJ2-7,TRBD2,TGTGCCATAGCGGGAGGGTCTCGAGACGAGCAGTACTTC,CAIAGGSRDEQYF
-,TRBV27,TRBJ2-3,TRBD1,TGTGCCAGCAGACTACAGGGGGCCCCAGATACGCAGTATTTT,CASRLQGAPDTQYF
-,TRBV7-2,TRBJ2-1,-,TGTGCCAGCAGCTTCGACAGCTACAATGAGCAGTTCTTC,CASSFDSYNEQFF
-,TRBV15,TRBJ2-7,-,TGTGCCACCAGCCGAAGGACTGATTTCTCCTACGAGCAGTACTTC,CATSRRTDFSYEQYF
-,TRBV6-5,TRBJ1-2,-,TGTGCCAGCAGCATGCGGACAGCTAAATATGGCTACACCTTC,CASSMRTAKYGYTF
-,TRBV4-1,TRBJ1-1,-,TGCGCCAGCAGCCAGTTGAAAACAGGGTTGGGCACTGAAGCTTTCTTT,CASSQLKTGLGTEAFF
-,TRBV5-6,TRBJ2-7,-,TGTGCCAGCAGCTTCCCGGGATCCTACGAGCAGTACTTC,CASSFPGSYEQYF
-,TRBV19,TRBJ1-1,-,TGTGCCAGTAGTATAGTACCGACAGTGAACACTGAAGCTTTCTTT,CASSIVPTVNTEAFF
-,TRBV4-2,TRBJ2-5,-,TGTGCCAGCAGCCAAGCCGGGTTCCAAGAGACCCAGTACTTC,CASSQAGFQETQYF
-,TRBV15,TRBJ1-5,TRBD1,TGTGCCACCAGCAGCGGGACAGGGTTAGAGGGGAGCAATCAGCCCCAGCATTTT,CATSSGTGLEGSNQPQHF
-,TRBV30,TRBJ2-5,TRBD2,TGTGCCCGTTCGCGGGAGGGGAAAGAGACCCAGTACTTC,CARSREGKETQYF
-,TRBV5-6,TRBJ2-7,TRBD1,TGTGCCAGCAGCCCTAGGACAGGGGGCTGGGAGCAGTACTTC,CASSPRTGGWEQYF
-,TRBV2,TRBJ2-1,TRBD2,TGTGCCAGCAGTGAATGGACTAGCGGGAGCTCGAGCCATGAGCAGTTCTTC,CASSEWTSGSSSHEQFF
-,TRBV30,TRBJ1-4,-,TGTGCCTGGAGGGCTTCACAGGGAGAAAAACTGTTTTTT,CAWRASQGEKLFF
-,TRBV6-5,TRBJ1-2,-,TGTGCCAGCAGTTACTCACAGGGAAACTATGGCTACACCTTC,CASSYSQGNYGYTF
-,TRBV28,TRBJ2-1,-,TGTGCCAGCAGTTCACAGACTAGTCCATATAACAATGAGCAGTTCTTC,CASSSQTSPYNNEQFF
-,TRBV18,TRBJ2-7,-,TGTGCCAGCTCACCAGGGAGGTCTTCCTACGAGCAGTACTTC,CASSPGRSSYEQYF
-,TRBV7-6,TRBJ2-2,-,TGTGCCAGCAGCCTCGACGGAGCCGGGGAGCTGTTTTTT,CASSLDGAGELFF
once,TRBV7-2,TRBJ1-4,TRBD1,TGTGCCAGCAGCCCGCCGGGACAGAGAAATGAAAAACTGTTTTTT,CASSPPGQRNEKLFF
-,TRBV18,TRBJ2-3,TRBD2,TGTGCCAGCTCACCTGTAGCGGGAGTAAGCACAGATACGCAGTATTTT,CASSPVAGVSTDTQYF
-,TRBV5-6,TRBJ2-3,-,TGTGCCAGCAGCGGCCGACAGGGCACAGATACGCAGTATTTT,CASSGRQGTDTQYF
-,TRBV7-2,TRBJ1-5,-,TGTGCCAGCAGCCCTGGTTGGCGCAATCAGCCCCAGCATTTT,CASSPGWRNQPQHF
-,TRBV27,TRBJ2-2,TRBD1,TGTGCCAGCAGTTTAGTTGTTACAGGGGGCCACGGGGAGCTGTTTTTT,CASSLVVTGGHGELFF
-,TRBV7-9,TRBJ1-5,-,TGTGCCAGCAGCTTAGGGCCAGGGAAAAATCAGCCCCAGCATTTT,CASSLGPGKNQPQHF
few,TRBV19,TRBJ2-7,TRBD2,TGTGCCGTATCGGCGGGAGGGCCCTACGAGCAGTACTTC,CAVSAGGPYEQYF
once,TRBV30,TRBJ2-1,-,TGTGCCTGGAGTTTGGCCGTTTCCTACAATGAGCAGTTCTTC,CAWSLAVSYNEQFF
few,TRBV2,TRBJ2-7,-,TGTGCCAGCAGCCGTGCCTACGAGCAGTACTTC,CASSRAYEQYF
-,TRBV19,TRBJ1-5,TRBD1,TGTGCCGGATCACAGGGGGTCGGTCAGCCCCAGCATTTT,CAGSQGVGQPQHF
once,TRBV5-1,TRBJ2-1,TRBD2,TGCGCCAGCACGGGTACTCAGGGAAGCGGGACTAGCGGGAGGAATGAGCAGTTCTTC,CASTGTQGSGTSGRNEQFF
-,TRBV27,TRBJ2-7,-,TGTGCCAGCAGTTTATCGGCAGCGGGTATGTCCTACGAGCAGTACTTC,CASSLSAAGMSYEQYF
-,TRBV19,TRBJ2-7,TRBD2,TGTGCCAGTAGTATGGGACTAGCCGCCTACGAGCAGTACTTC,CASSMGLAAYEQYF
-,TRBV9,TRBJ1-2,TRBD1,TGTGCCAGCAGCGTAGGAGGAGGGACAGTAGACTATGGCTACACCTTC,CASSVGGGTVDYGYTF
-,TRBV19,TRBJ1-4,-,TGTGCCAGTAGTACATCAGGGGCTGGTAATGAAAAACTGTTTTTT,CASSTSGAGNEKLFF
once,TRBV4-2,TRBJ2-6,TRBD2,TGTGCCAGCAGCCTTTACGATAGCGGGCCTAGCTCTGGGGCCAACGTCCTGACTTTC,CASSLYDSGPSSGANVLTF
-,TRBV30,TRBJ2-3,-,TGTGCCTGGAGTATCGGTGCGGGACCAACAGATACGCAGTATTTT,CAWSIGAGPTDTQYF
-,TRBV14,TRBJ1-3,-,TGTGCCAGCAGCCAGAATGCAGCTGGAAACACCATATATTTT,CASSQNAAGNTIYF
-,TRBV2,TRBJ2-1,TRBD2,TGTGCCAGCAAGGGGGTAGCGGGGGTCTCCTACAATGAGCAGTTCTTC,CASKGVAGVSYNEQFF